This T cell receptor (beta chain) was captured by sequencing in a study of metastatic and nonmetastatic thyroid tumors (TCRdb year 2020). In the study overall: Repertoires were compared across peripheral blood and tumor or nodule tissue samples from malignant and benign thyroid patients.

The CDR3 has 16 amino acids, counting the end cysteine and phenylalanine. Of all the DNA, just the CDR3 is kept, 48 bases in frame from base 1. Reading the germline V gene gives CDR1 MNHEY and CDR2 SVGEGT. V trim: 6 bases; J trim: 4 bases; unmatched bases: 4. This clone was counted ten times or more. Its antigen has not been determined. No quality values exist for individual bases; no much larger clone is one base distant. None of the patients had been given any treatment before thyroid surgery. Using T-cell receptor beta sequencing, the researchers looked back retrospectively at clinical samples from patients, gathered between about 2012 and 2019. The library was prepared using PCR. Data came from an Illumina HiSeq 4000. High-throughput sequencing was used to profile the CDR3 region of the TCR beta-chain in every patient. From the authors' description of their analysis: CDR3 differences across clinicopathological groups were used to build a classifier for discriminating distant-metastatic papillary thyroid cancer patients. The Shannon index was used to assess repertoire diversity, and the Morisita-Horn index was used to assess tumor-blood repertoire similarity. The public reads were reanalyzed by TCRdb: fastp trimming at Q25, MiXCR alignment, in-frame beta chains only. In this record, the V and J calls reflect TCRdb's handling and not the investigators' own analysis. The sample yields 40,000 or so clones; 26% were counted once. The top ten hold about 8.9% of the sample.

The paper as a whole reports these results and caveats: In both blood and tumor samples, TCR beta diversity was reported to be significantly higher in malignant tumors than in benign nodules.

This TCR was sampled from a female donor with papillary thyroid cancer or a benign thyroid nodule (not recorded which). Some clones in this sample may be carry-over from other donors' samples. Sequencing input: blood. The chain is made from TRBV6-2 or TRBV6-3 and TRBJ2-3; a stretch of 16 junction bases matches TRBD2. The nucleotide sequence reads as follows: TGTGCCAGCAGCACCGGGACTAGCGGGGGGGCAGATACGCAGTATTTT. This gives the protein CASSTGTSGGADTQYF.